This TCR beta chain was recovered during a study of T-cell memory formation after mild COVID-19 (dated by TCRdb to about 2021). The study in broad terms: TCR sequence clusters from the two donors were largely donor specific. In a couple of donors, T-cell clones that expanded and contracted after mild COVID-19 were followed by sequencing TCRalpha and TCRbeta repertoires longitudinally. The cohort comprised two young, previously healthy adult volunteers, one female and one male. Overall study results and their limits: Some responding clones were found in pre-infection memory, which suggests that pre-existing cross-reactive memory T cells took part in the SARS-CoV-2 response. Whether the second-wave clones peaking on day 37 were SARS-CoV-2 specific was not confirmed. Only a couple of mild cases were covered in the study, and larger cohorts including severe cases with pre-infection samples were considered necessary. Clones that contracted from day 15 to 85 showed balanced CD4/CD8 phenotypes, whereas a second wave of clones that expanded from day 15 to 37 leaned towards CD4+. Contracting CD4+ clones were found mainly in CM and EM memory subsets, while CD8+ clones were enriched in EMRA.

PBMCs were isolated by Ficoll-Paque density gradient centrifugation. Data came from an Illumina NovaSeq 6000. Using 5'RACE with constant-segment primers, TCRalpha and TCRbeta cDNA libraries were constructed, with sample barcodes and unique molecular identifiers added in the process. RNA was extracted from every sample with Trizol reagent. Amplification of the libraries took two PCR steps, and the second step added a second sample barcode plus Illumina TruSeq adapters. Sequencing of the libraries was done on an Illumina NovaSeq, producing 2 x 150 bp paired-end reads. Per the authors' processing: Demultiplexing of reads and collapsing into UMI-guided consensus sequences were performed with migec v1.2.7. Using mixcr v2.1.11, UMI consensuses were aligned to TRA and TRB V and J templates and then assembled into clonotypes. A clonotype was counted as expanded or contracted only if both edgeR and NoisET called the change significant, with noise models trained on biological replicates. For edgeR calls, the cutoffs were a false discovery rate-adjusted p below 0.01 and a log2 fold-change threshold of 1. As an exploratory analysis of dynamics, max-normalized trajectories of the 1000 most abundant clonotypes were examined by PCA with hierarchical clustering. Each responding clone was given a CD4 or CD8 phenotype based on the CD4+ and CD8+ repertoires, which had been sequenced separately. In-frame beta chains were kept once TCRdb had trimmed the public reads at Q25 with fastp and called clones with MiXCR. Identical CDR3 protein sequences are pooled into one entry, listed with their most common genes and DNA. Clone size and V and J calls follow TCRdb, not the original study. This sample holds more than 300,000 distinct CDR3 sequences; roughly an eighth were observed only once. Over 20% of the sample lies in the top ten.

CDR3 length: 20 amino acids, cysteine to phenylalanine. Of all the DNA, just the CDR3 is kept, 60 bases in frame from base 1. CDR1 MGHRA and CDR2 YSYEKL are derived from the germline V gene. Trimming costs V 4 bases and J 2 bases, and their ends lie 24 bases apart. Details on this clonotype: Its cognate antigen has yet to be identified. No quality values exist for individual bases; no much larger clone is one base distant.

The source material was PBMCs or a T cell subset sorted from them (not recorded which). The sequence was obtained from a man between 18 and 35 years old who had mild COVID-19 (a few samples of this study predate the infection). The sample titles of this study are shuffled in the database, so cell type and time point are left out; the donor was told from shared clones. The chain employs TRBV4-1 and TRBJ2-6, with the D gene tentatively TRBD1 or TRBD2, based on 6 matching bases in each. This receptor carries the CDR3 CASSRRPPGEVEAGANVLTF. The nucleotide sequence reads as follows: TGCGCCAGCAGCCGTCGACCGCCAGGGGAGGTTGAGGCTGGGGCCAACGTCCTGACTTTC.